These 12 T cell receptor beta chains were sequenced from one sample in a study of neurological immune-mediated disorders. TCRdb used MiXCR to reprocess the 5' RACE reads, holding one entry per CDR3 protein. The sample comprises 66,000 or so distinct CDR3 sequences, 4.5% of which are singletons, and about 6.9% rests with the top ten. The specimen sequenced was PBMCs. The receptors derive from a man aged 25-45 years with multiple sclerosis.

This clonotype has more than one count but fewer than ten. One junction end does not reproduce the germline sequence, and a read error may be involved. The chain couples TRBV10-1 to TRBJ1-6; D is ambiguous. The CDR3 is made up of 15 amino acids. CDR1 is WNHNN, CDR2 SYGVQD, per germline (reference sequence). CDR3 region: CASSERSSYNSPLNF. DNA of the CDR3: TGCGCCAGCAGTGAACGGAGCTCCTATAATTCACCCCTCAACTTT.

There are many counts of this clonotype. The rearrangement links TRBV20-1 to TRBJ1-5; 7 bases match TRBD1. Germline assignment: CDR1 DFQATT and CDR2 SNEGSKA (reference sequence). CDR3 length: 12 amino acids. Losses at the gene ends were 6 bases for V and 4 bases for J; bases not matched to a gene: 3. CDR3 DNA: TGCAGTGCCTCGACAGGGAATCAGCCCCAGCATTTT. This sequence encodes CSASTGNQPQHF.

The chain couples TRBV5-1 to TRBJ2-7; tentatively, D is TRBD1 (7 bases). The V end was cut by 0 bases, the J end by 5 bases, with 12 bases between. Germline CDR1 reads SGHRS; CDR2 reads YFSETQ. This CDR3 contains 14 residues. CDR3 in DNA: TGCGCCAGCAGCTTGGGACAGGGAGGAGACGAGCAGTACTTC. Translating gives CASSLGQGGDEQYF.

This clonotype has ten or more counts. The gene calls are TRBV28 and TRBJ2-7; possibly TRBD1 for D (5 bases). V was pared by 5 bases and J by 2 bases, with 22 bases between. This CDR3 region has 17 residues. Germline V gene sequence: CDR1 MDHEN, CDR2 SYDVKM. CDR3 bases: TGTGCCAGCAGTCTAACCAGGGCCCCTTGGATTACCTACGAGCAGTACTTC. It yields the protein CASSLTRAPWITYEQYF.

This clonotype was detected many times. The V and J genes are TRBV24-1 and TRBJ2-7; 10 bases agree with TRBD1. CDR3 length: 14 residues. The junction had 5 bases not matched to a gene; V was cut back by 3 bases and J by 7 bases. Germline V gene data show CDR1 as KGHDR and CDR2 as SFDVKD. CDR3 nucleotides: TGTGCCACCAGTGATCGGGACAGGGGAAGGGAGCAGTACTTC. It specifies CATSDRDRGREQYF.

This clonotype occurred many times. The chain couples TRBV5-5 to TRBJ2-2, with D maybe TRBD1 (6 bases). V was trimmed by 4 bases and J by 0 bases, leaving 10 bases between them. This CDR3 is 15 amino acids long. Germline V gives CDR1 SGHKS, CDR2 YYEKEE (reference sequence). This chain's CDR3 is CASSPRTANTGELFF. The CDR3 DNA follows: TGTGCCAGCAGCCCCCGGACAGCGAACACCGGGGAGCTGTTTTTT.

This clonotype turned up a few times. The chain joins TRBV2 to TRBJ1-1, with TRBD1 as a possible D gene (6 bases). The CDR3 is 15 amino acids. Germline CDR1 and CDR2: SNHLY and FYNNEI. V lost 0 bases to trimming and J lost 4 bases, with 12 bases between them. Here the CDR3 DNA reads TGTGCCAGCAGTGAAGCGCGGGGGGGGCTCACTGAAGCTTTCTTT. It translates to CASSEARGGLTEAFF.

This clonotype was seen many times. V and J are TRBV5-5 and TRBJ1-3; D is uncertain. Germline V gene data show CDR1 as SGHKS and CDR2 as YYEKEE (reference sequence). Trimming took 0 bases from V and 2 from J, leaving 9 bases between them. The CDR3 has 15 residues. The chain's CDR3 is CASSLDSGPGNTIYF. The CDR3 nucleotides are TGTGCCAGCAGCTTGGATTCCGGTCCTGGAAACACCATATATTTT.

This clonotype has ten or more counts. This rearrangement joins TRBV9 to TRBJ1-2, with unresolved D. The CDR3 contains 15 residues. V lost 3 bases to trimming and J lost 8 bases, with 20 bases between them. CDR1 is SGDLS, CDR2 YYNGEE, per germline. CDR3 sequence: CASSADPTGSVGYTF. The CDR3 coding sequence is TGTGCCAGCAGCGCCGACCCTACGGGTTCCGTAGGCTACACCTTC. The variable domain in full, with the rest retrieved from reference TRBV9 and TRBJ1-2, is DSGVTQTPKHLITATGQRVTLRCSPRSGDLSVYWYQQSLDQGLQFLIQYYNGEERAKGNILERFSAQQFPDLHSELNLSSLELGDSALYFCASSADPTGSVGYTFGSGTRLTVV.

This clonotype was observed many times. The chain recombines TRBV4-1 with TRBJ2-1; D remains unclear. The germline V gene has CDR1 MGHRA and CDR2 YSYEKL. Trimming took 0 bases from V and 8 from J, leaving 11 bases between them. The CDR3 loop spans 14 amino acids. The CDR3 DNA sequence: TGCGCCAGCAGCCAAGATATTCTCTGGGATGAGCAGTTCTTC. It codes for CASSQDILWDEQFF.

This clonotype was counted at least ten times. J is TRBJ2-1 and V is TRBV30, with D perhaps TRBD2 (7 bases). Germline CDR1 reads GTSNPN; CDR2 reads SVGIG (reference sequence). This CDR3 has 16 residues. V lost 0 bases and J 2 bases, leaving 14 bases between the germline ends. CDR3 sequence: CAWSVRAGGPYNEQFF. CDR3 DNA sequence: TGTGCCTGGAGTGTACGTGCCGGGGGGCCCTACAATGAGCAGTTCTTC.

This clonotype was counted ten times or more. V and J are TRBV3-1 and TRBJ1-6; D is unclear. The CDR3 contains 13 residues. Germline V gives CDR1 LGHDT, CDR2 YNNKEL (reference sequence). V gave up 1 base and J gave up 5 bases, with 3 bases separating them. The CDR3 sequence is CASSQGNNSPLHF. The DNA for the CDR3 is TGTGCCAGCAGCCAAGGGAATAATTCACCCCTCCACTTT. The complete variable domain, with remaining parts taken from reference TRBV3-1 and TRBJ1-6, reads DTAVSQTPKYLVTQMGNDKSIKCEQNLGHDTMYWYKQDSKKFLKIMFSYNNKELIINETVPNRFSPKSPDKAHLNLHINSLELGDSAVYFCASSQGNNSPLHFGNGTRLTVT.